This T cell receptor (beta chain) was found in a study of identical twins. TCRdb ran MiXCR on the 5' RACE reads and lists one entry per CDR3 protein. The data show about 890,000 distinct CDR3 sequences, with 10% to 15% seen just once and roughly 1.5% held by the top ten. The CDR3 sequence is 17 residues long. After removal of 7 bases from V and 4 bases from J, the junction contained 8 bases not matched to a gene. CDR1 LNHDA and CDR2 SQIVND come from the germline V gene (reference sequence). This sample was also put to use in a study of yellow fever vaccine responses in identical twins.

This sequence originates from a woman aged 18-35 years in good health. Material: PBMCs. The V and J genes are TRBV19 and TRBJ2-6, with 12 bases matching TRBD1. CDR3 in DNA: TGTGCCAGTAACCCGGGACAGGGGGCGCCAGGGGCCAACGTCCTGACTTTC. Protein product: CASNPGQGAPGANVLTF. The whole variable domain, filled in from reference TRBV19 and TRBJ2-6, reads DGGITQSPKYLFRKEGQNVTLSCEQNLNHDAMYWYRQDPGQGLRLIYYSQIVNDFQKGDIAEGYSVSREKKESFPLTVTSAQKNPTAFYLCASNPGQGAPGANVLTFGAGSRLTVL.